This TCR beta chain was recorded in a study of blood T cell repertoires in COVID-19. In the authors' workflow: Reference gene primers were amplified, and this amplification served to estimate nucleated cell counts. TCRdb keeps only in-frame clones here, not all; method: immunoSEQ multiplex PCR. V, J and clone size derive from that table, while D and trimming were established from the DNA sequence. Here the sample spans around 330,000 clones, roughly 86% being singletons. V was shortened by 4 bases and J by 8 bases, with 13 bases between the two germline ends. The CDR3 contains 13 residues. Germline assignment: CDR1 SGHRS and CDR2 YFSETQ. Cohorts were determined from participant-reported clinical history.

The sequence was obtained from a woman under 30 who had recovered from COVID-19. Sequencing was performed on PBMCs or T cells enriched from blood (not recorded which). The chain uses TRBV5-1 and TRBJ2-1, with a tentative D call TRBD2 (6 bases). The CDR3, as DNA: TGCGCCAGCAGCCCGACTAGTATCGATGAGCAGTTCTTC. This encodes CASSPTSIDEQFF.